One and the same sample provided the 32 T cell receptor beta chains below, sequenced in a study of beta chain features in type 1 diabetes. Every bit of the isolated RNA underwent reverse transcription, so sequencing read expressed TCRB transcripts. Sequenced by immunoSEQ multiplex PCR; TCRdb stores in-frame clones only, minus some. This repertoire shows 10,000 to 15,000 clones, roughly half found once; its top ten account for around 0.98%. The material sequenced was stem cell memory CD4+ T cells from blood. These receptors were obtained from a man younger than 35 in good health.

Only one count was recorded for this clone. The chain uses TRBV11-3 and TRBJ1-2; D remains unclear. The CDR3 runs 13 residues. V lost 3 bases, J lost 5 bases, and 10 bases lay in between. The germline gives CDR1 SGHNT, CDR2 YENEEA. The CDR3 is CASSLEGHYGYTF. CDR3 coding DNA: TGTGCCAGCAGCTTGGAGGGTCATTATGGCTACACCTTC.

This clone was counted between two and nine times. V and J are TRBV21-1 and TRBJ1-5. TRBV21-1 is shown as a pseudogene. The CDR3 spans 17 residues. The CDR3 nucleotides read TGTGCCAGCTCGTGGGGGGGTTCGGACATCGACAATCAGCCCCAGCATTTT. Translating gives CASSWGGSDIDNQPQHF.

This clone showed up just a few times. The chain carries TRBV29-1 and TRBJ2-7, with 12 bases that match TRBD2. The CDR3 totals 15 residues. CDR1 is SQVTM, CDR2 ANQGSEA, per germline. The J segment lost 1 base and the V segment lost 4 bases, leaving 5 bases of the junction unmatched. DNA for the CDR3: TGCAGCGTTGGGCCCGGGACTAGCGGGTCCTACGAGCAGTACTTC. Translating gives CSVGPGTSGSYEQYF.

The CDR3 is CASSVGRDTATNEKLFF. Here the CDR3 DNA reads TGTGCCAGCAGCGTAGGAAGGGACACAGCAACTAATGAAAAACTGTTTTTT. The rearrangement uses TRBV9 and TRBJ1-4, with D tentatively TRBD1 (6 bases). The CDR3 is 17 amino acids. The V end was cut by 0 bases, the J end by 0 bases, with 12 bases between. Germline V gene sequence: CDR1 SGDLS, CDR2 YYNGEE. The full variable domain, in which reference TRBV9 and TRBJ1-4 provide the parts outside the CDR3, is DSGVTQTPKHLITATGQRVTLRCSPRSGDLSVYWYQQSLDQGLQFLIQYYNGEERAKGNILERFSAQQFPDLHSELNLSSLELGDSALYFCASSVGRDTATNEKLFFGSGTQLSVL.

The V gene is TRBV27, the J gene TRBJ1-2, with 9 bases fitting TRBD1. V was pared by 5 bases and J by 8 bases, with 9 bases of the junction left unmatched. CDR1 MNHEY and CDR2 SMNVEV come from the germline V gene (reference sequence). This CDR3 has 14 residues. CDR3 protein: CASSPSGTGKGYTF. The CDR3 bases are TGTGCCAGCAGTCCCTCTGGGACAGGGAAAGGCTACACCTTC.

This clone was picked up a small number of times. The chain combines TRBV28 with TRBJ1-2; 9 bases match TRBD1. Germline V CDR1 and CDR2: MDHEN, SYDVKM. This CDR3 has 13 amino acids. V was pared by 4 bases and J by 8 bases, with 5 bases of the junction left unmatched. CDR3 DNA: TGTGCCAGCAGTTGGGACAGGGCGCAGGGCTACACCTTC. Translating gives CASSWDRAQGYTF.

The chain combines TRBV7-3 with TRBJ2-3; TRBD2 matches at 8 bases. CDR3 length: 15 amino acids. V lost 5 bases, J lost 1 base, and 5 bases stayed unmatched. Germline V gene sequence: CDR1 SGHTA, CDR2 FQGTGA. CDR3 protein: CASSPGGAGTDTQYF. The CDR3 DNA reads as TGTGCCAGCAGCCCCGGGGGGGCCGGCACAGATACGCAGTATTTT.

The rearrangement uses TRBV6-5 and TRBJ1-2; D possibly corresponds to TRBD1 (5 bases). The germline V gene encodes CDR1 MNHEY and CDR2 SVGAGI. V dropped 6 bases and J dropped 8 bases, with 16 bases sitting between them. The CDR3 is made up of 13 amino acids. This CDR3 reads CASSPGRDRGYTF. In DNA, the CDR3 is TGTGCCAGCAGCCCCGGCAGGGATAGGGGCTACACCTTC.

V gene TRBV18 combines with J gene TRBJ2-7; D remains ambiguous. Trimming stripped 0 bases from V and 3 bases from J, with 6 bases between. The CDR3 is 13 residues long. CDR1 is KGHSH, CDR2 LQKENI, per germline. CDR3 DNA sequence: TGTGCCAGCTCACCACCGACAAACTACGAGCAGTACTTC. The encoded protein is CASSPPTNYEQYF.

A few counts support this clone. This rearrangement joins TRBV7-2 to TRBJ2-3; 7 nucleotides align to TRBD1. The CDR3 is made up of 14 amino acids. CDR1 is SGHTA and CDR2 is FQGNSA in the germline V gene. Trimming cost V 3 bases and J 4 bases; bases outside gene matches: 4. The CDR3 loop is CASSFSTGPDTQYF. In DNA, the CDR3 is TGTGCCAGCAGCTTCTCGACAGGGCCAGATACGCAGTATTTT.

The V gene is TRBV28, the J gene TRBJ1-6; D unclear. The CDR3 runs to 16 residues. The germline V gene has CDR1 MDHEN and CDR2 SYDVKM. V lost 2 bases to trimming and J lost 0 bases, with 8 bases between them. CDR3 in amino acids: CASSLGWSSYNSPLHF. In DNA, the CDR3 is TGTGCCAGCAGTTTAGGATGGAGCTCCTATAATTCACCCCTCCACTTT.

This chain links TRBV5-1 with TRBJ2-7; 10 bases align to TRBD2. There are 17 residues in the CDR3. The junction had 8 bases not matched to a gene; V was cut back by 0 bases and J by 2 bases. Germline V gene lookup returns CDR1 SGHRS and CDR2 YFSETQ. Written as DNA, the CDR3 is TGCGCCAGCAGCTTGGTCCTAGCGGGGGCCTCAACCTACGAGCAGTACTTC. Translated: CASSLVLAGASTYEQYF.

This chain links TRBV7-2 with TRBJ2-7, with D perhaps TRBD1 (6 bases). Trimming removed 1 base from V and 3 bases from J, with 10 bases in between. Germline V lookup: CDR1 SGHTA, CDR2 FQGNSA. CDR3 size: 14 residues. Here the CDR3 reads CASSLVIGGYEQYF. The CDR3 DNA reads TGTGCCAGCAGCTTAGTAATAGGGGGCTACGAGCAGTACTTC.

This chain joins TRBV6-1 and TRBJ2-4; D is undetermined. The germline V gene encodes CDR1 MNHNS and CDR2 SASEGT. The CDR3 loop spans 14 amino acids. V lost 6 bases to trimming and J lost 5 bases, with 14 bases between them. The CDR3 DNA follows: TGTGCCAGCAGCGACCTCGGTCGGGAAAACATTCAGTACTTC. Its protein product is CASSDLGRENIQYF.

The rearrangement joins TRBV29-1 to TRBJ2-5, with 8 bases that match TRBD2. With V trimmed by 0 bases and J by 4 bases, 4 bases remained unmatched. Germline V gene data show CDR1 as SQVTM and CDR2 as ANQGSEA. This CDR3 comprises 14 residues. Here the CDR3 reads CSVEDTGGRETQYF. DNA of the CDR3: TGCAGCGTTGAAGATACGGGGGGGAGAGAGACCCAGTACTTC.

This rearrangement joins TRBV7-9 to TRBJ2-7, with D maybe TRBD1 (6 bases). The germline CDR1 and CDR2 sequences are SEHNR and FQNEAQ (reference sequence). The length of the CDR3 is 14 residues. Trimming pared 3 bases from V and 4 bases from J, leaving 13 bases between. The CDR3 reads CASSFRQGPYEQYF. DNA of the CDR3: TGTGCCAGCAGCTTCCGCCAGGGGCCATACGAGCAGTACTTC.

The chain's CDR3 is CASSFRDTVEKLFF. The CDR3 DNA reads TGTGCCAGCAGCTTCCGGGACACGGTAGAAAAACTGTTTTTT. The rearrangement uses TRBV7-9 and TRBJ1-4; TRBD1 is a possible D gene (6 bases). The CDR3 runs to 14 residues. CDR1 and CDR2 (germline): SEHNR, FQNEAQ (reference sequence). V dropped 3 bases and J dropped 8 bases, with 13 bases sitting between them.

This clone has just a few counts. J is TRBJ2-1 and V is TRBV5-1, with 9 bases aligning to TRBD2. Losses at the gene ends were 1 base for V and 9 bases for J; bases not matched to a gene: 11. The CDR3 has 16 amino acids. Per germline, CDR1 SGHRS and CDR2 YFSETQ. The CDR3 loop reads CASSLSASGAGSEQFF. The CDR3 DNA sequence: TGCGCCAGCAGCTTGTCGGCTAGCGGGGCAGGTAGTGAGCAGTTCTTC.

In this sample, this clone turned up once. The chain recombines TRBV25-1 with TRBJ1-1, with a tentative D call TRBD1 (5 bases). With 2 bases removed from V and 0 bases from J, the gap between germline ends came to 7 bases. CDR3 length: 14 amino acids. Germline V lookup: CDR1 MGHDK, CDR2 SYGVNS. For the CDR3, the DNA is TGTGCCAGCAGTGAACAGGGAATGAACACTGAAGCTTTCTTT. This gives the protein CASSEQGMNTEAFF.

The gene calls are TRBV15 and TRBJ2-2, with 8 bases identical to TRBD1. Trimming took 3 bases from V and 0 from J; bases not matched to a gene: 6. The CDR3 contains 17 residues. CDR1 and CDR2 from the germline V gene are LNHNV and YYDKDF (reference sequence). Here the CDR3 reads CATSSPTGGTNTGELFF. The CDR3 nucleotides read TGTGCCACCAGCAGCCCCACAGGGGGAACGAACACCGGGGAGCTGTTTTTT.

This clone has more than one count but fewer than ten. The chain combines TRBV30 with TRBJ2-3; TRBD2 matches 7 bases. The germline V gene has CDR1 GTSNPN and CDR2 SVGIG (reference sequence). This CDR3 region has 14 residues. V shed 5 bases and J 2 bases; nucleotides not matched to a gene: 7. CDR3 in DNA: TGTGCCTGGGGGAGGGGACTTCCCACAGATACGCAGTATTTT. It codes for CAWGRGLPTDTQYF.

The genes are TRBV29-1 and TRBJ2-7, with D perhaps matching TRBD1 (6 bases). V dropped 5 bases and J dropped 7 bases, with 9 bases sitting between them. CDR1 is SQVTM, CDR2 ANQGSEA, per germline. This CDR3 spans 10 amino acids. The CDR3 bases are TGCAGCGTTTCCCAGGGGGAGCAGTACTTC. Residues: CSVSQGEQYF.

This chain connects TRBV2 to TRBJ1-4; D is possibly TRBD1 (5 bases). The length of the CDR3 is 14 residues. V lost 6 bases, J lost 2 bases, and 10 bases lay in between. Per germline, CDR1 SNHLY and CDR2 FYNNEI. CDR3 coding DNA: TGTGCCAGCAGAGAATCAGGGACTAATGAAAAACTGTTTTTT. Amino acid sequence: CASRESGTNEKLFF. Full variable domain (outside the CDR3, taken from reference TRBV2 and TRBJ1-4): EPEVTQTPSHQVTQMGQEVILRCVPISNHLYFYWYRQILGQKVEFLVSFYNNEISEKSEIFDDQFSVERPDGSNFTLKIRSTKLEDSAMYFCASRESGTNEKLFFGSGTQLSVL.

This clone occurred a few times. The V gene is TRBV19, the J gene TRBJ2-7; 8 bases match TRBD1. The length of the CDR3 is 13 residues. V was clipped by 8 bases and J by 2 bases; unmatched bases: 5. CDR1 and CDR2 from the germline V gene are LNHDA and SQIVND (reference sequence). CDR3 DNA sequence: TGTGCCAGTTCCGACAGGGGACCCTACGAGCAGTACTTC. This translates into CASSDRGPYEQYF.

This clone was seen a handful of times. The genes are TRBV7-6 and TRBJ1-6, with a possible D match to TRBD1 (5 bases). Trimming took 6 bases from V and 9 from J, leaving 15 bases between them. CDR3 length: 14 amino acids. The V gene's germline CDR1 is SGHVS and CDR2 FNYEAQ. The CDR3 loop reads CASSSGGSGSPLHF. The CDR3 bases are TGTGCCAGCAGTTCCGGGGGGTCGGGTTCACCCCTCCACTTT.

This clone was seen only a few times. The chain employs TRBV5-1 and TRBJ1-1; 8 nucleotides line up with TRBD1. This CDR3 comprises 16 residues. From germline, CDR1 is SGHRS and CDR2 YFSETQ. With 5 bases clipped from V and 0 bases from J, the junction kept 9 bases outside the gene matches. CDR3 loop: CASSFQGQGLNTEAFF. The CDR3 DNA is TGCGCCAGCAGTTTCCAAGGACAGGGCCTGAACACTGAAGCTTTCTTT.

CDR3 sequence reads: CASSPMTGGNEKLFF. The DNA for the CDR3 is TGTGCCAGCTCACCGATGACAGGGGGCAATGAAAAACTGTTTTTT. The V and J genes are TRBV18 and TRBJ1-4; TRBD1 matches at 10 bases. This CDR3 contains 15 residues. Per germline, CDR1 KGHSH and CDR2 LQKENI. The trim removed 3 bases at V and 5 bases at J, leaving 3 bases unmatched.

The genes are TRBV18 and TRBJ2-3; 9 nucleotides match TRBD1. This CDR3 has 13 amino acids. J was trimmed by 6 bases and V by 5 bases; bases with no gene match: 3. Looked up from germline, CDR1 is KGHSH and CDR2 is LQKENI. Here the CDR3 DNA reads TGTGCCAGCTCAGTACAGGGGGCTGATACGCAGTATTTT. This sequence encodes CASSVQGADTQYF. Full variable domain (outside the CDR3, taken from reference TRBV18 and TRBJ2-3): NAGVMQNPRHLVRRRGQEARLRCSPMKGHSHVYWYRQLPEEGLKFMVYLQKENIIDESGMPKERFSAEFPKEGPSILRIQQVVRGDSAAYFCASSVQGADTQYFGPGTRLTVL.

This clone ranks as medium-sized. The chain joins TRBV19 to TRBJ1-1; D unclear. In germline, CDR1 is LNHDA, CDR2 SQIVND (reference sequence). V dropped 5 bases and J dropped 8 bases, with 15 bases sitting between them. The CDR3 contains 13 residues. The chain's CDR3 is CASSSGESVEAFF. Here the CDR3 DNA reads TGTGCCAGTAGTTCCGGTGAGAGTGTAGAAGCTTTCTTT.

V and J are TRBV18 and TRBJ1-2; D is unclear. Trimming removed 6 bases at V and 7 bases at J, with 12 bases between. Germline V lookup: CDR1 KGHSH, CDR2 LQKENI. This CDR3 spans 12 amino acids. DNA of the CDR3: TGTGCCAGCTCCACCGGTGGTGGTGGCTACACCTTC. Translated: CASSTGGGGYTF.

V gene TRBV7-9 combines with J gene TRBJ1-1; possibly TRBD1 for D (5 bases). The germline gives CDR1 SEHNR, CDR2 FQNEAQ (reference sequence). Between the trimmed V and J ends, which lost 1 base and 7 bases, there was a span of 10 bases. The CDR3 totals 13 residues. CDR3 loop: CASSLGQGDEAFF. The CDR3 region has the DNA TGTGCCAGCAGCTTAGGCCAGGGTGATGAAGCTTTCTTT.

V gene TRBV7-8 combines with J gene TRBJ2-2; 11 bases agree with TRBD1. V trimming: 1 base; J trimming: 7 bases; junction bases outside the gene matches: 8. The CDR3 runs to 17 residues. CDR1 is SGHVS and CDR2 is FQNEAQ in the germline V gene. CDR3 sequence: CASSLDHRDRGIGELFF. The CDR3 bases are TGTGCCAGCAGCTTAGATCACCGGGACAGGGGGATCGGGGAGCTGTTTTTT.